This T cell receptor (beta chain) emerged from a study of technical replicates of blood from several donors. With V trimmed by 5 bases and J by 5 bases, 2 bases remained unmatched. The CDR3 has 13 amino acids. Germline V gene lookup returns CDR1 SNHLY and CDR2 FYNNEI. Sequencing used immunoSEQ multiplex PCR; TCRdb keeps in-frame clones, though not all of them. The table has about 94,000 clones, approximately 95% seen once; the top ten hold around 0.24%. The sequenced sample was T cells isolated from PBMCs. The TCR originated in a human donor in good health. The rearrangement uses TRBV2 and TRBJ2-5; TRBD2 matches 10 bases. The CDR3 nucleotides read TGTGCCAGCAGTAGCGGGGGGGTGGAGACCCAGTACTTC. Translation: CASSSGGVETQYF.